The sequence of this T cell receptor (beta chain) was determined in a study of blood T cell repertoires in COVID-19. Only one count was recorded for this clone. The repertoire was sequenced with immunoSEQ multiplex PCR; TCRdb's copy has only in-frame clones and lacks some. The sample lists 200,000 to 250,000 clones, about 80% occurring once. The CDR3 runs 19 residues. The V gene end was trimmed by 6 bases and the J gene end by 3 bases; junction bases not matched to a gene: 14. Germline V gives CDR1 SQVTM, CDR2 ANQGSEA. The sequence came from a man aged 35 to 55 who had recovered from COVID-19. Sequencing used PBMCs or T cells enriched from blood (not recorded which). The chain couples TRBV29-1 to TRBJ2-2; TRBD2 agrees at 15 bases. The CDR3 protein is CSVARPGLAGGRDTGELFF. CDR3 DNA sequence: TGCAGCGTAGCCAGGCCGGGACTAGCGGGAGGAAGGGACACCGGGGAGCTGTTTTTT.